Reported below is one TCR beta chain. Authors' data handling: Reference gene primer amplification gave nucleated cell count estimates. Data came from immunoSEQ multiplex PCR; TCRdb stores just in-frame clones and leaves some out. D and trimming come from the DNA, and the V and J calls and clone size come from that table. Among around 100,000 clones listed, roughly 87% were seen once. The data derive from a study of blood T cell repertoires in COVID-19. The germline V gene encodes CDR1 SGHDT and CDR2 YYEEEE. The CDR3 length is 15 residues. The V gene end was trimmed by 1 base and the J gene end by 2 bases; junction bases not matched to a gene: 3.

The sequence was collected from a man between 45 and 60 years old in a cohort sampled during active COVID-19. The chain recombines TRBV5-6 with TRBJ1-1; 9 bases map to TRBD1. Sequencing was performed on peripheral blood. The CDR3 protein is CASSLPGQGNTEAFF. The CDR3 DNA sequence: TGTGCCAGCAGCTTGCCGGGACAGGGAAACACTGAAGCTTTCTTT.